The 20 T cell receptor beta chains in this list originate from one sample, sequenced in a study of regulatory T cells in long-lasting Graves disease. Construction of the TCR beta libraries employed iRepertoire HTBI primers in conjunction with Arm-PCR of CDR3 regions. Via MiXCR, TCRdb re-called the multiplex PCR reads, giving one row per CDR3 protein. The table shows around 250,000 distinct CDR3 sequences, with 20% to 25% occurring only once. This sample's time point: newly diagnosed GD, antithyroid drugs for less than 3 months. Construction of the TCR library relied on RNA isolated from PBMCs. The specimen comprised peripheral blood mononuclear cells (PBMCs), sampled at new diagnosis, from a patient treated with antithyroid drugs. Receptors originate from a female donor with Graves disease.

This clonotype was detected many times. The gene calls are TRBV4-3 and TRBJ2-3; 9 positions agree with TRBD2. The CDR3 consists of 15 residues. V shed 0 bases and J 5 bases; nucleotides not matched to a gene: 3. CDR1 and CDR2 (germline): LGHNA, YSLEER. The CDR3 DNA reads TGCGCCAGCAGCCAAGAGGGACTAGCTGGAGATACGCAGTATTTT. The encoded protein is CASSQEGLAGDTQYF.

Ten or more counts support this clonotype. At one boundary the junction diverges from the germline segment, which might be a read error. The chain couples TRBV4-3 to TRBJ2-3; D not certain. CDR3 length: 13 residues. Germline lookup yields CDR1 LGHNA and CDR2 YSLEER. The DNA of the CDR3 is TGTGCCAGCAGCCAATTTGCTTCCGATACGCAGTATTTT. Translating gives CASSQFASDTQYF.

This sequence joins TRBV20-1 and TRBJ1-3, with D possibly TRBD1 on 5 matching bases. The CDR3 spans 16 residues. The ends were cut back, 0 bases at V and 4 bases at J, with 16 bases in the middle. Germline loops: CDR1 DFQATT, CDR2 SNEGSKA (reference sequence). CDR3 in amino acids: CSARDPGGDAGNTIYF. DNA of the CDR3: TGCAGTGCTAGAGATCCGGGGGGGGACGCCGGAAACACCATATATTTT.

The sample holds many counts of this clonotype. The CDR3: CSASQGREGNGYTF. In nucleotides, the CDR3 is TGCAGTGCTAGTCAGGGCAGGGAGGGAAATGGCTACACCTTC. The chain joins TRBV20-1 to TRBJ1-2; D may be TRBD1 (5 bases). Trimming shortened V by 3 bases and J by 6 bases, and 17 bases separated the two germline ends. The CDR3 runs to 14 residues. From germline, CDR1 is DFQATT and CDR2 SNEGSKA (reference sequence).

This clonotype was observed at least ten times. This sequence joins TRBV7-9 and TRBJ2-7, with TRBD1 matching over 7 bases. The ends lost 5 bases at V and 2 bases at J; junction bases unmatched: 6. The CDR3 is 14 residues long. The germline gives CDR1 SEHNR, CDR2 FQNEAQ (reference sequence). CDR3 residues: CASSPEQGAYEQYF. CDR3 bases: TGTGCCAGCAGCCCTGAGCAGGGGGCCTACGAGCAGTACTTC.

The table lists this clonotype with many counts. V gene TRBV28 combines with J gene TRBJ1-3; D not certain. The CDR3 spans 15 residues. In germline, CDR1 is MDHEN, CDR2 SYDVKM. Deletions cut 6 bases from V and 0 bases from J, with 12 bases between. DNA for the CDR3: TGTGCCAGCAGCCCCACCCTGCGCTCTGGAAACACCATATATTTT. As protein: CASSPTLRSGNTIYF.

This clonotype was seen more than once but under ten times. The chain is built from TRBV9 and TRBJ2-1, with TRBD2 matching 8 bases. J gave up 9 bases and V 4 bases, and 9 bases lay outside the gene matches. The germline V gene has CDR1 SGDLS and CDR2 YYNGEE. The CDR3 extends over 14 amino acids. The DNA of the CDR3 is TGTGCCAGCAGCCGGGAGGGGGTGCGTCCTGAGCAGTTCTTC. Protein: CASSREGVRPEQFF.

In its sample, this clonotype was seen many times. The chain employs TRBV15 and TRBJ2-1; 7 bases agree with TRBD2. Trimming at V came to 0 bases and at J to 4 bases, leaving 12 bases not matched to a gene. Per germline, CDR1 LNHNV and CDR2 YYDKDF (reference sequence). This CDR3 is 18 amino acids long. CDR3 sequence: CATSRDIQSGALYNEQFF. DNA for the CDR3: TGTGCCACCAGCAGAGATATCCAGAGCGGGGCGCTTTACAATGAGCAGTTCTTC.

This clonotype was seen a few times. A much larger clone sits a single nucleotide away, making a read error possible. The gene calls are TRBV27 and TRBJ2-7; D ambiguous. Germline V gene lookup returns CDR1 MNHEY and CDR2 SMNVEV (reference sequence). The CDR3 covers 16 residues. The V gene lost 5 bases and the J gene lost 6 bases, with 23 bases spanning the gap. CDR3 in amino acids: CASSPLRARQNPEQYF. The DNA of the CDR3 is TGTGCCAGCAGTCCGTTAAGGGCCAGACAAAACCCCGAGCAGTACTTC.

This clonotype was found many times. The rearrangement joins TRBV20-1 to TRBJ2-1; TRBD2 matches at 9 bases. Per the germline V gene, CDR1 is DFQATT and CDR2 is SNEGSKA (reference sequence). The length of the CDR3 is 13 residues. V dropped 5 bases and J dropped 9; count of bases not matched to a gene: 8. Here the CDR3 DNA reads TGCAGTGCTGGAAGCGGGGGGTACGGTGAGCAGTTCTTC. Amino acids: CSAGSGGYGEQFF.

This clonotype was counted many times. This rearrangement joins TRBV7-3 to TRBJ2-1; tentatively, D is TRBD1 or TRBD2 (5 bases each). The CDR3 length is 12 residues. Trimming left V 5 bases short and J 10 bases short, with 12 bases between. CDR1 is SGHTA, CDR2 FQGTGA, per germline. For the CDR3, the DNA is TGTGCCAGCAGCATGACCGAGGGGGAGCAGTTCTTC. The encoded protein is CASSMTEGEQFF.

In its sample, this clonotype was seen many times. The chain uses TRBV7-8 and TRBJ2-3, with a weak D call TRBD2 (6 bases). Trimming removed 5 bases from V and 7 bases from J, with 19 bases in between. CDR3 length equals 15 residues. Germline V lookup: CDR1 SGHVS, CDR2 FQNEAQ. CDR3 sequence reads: CASSPGAGTGHTQYF. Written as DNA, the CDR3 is TGTGCCAGCAGCCCCGGGGCGGGGACCGGGCATACGCAGTATTTT.

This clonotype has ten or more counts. DNA for the CDR3: TGTGCCAGCAGCCCGGAGGGGGGGCGAGCCTATGGCTACACCTTC. Its protein is CASSPEGGRAYGYTF. The V call is TRBV7-2, the J call TRBJ1-2; tentative D call: TRBD1 (6 bases). The V end lost 5 bases, the J end lost 4 bases, and 17 bases lay between the germline ends. Germline CDR1 SGHTA, CDR2 FQGNSA. The CDR3 consists of 15 residues.

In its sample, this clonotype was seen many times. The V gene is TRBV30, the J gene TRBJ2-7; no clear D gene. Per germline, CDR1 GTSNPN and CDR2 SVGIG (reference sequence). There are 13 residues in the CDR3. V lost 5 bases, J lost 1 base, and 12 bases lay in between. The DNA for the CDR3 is TGTGCCTGGGAACCGATTGATTCCTACGAGCAGTACTTC. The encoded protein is CAWEPIDSYEQYF.

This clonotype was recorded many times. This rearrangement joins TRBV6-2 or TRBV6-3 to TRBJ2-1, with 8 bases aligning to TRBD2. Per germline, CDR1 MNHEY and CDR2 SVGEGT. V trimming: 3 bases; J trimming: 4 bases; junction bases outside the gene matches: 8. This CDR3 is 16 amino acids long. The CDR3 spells CASSYGRGGGYNEQFF. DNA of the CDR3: TGTGCCAGCAGTTATGGTCGCGGCGGGGGGTACAATGAGCAGTTCTTC.

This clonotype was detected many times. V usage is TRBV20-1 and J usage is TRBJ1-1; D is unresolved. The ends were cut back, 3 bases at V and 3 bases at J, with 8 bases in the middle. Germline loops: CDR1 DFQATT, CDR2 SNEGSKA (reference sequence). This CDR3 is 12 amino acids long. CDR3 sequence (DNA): TGCAGTGCTAGTAAACGGGACACTGAAGCTTTCTTT. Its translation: CSASKRDTEAFF.

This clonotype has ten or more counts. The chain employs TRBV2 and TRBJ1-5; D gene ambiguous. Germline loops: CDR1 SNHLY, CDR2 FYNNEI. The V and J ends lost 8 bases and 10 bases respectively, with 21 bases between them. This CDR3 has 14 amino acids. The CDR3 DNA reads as TGTGCCAGCGGGAGGGAACTGGCAGGAGGACCCCAGCATTTT. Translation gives CASGRELAGGPQHF.

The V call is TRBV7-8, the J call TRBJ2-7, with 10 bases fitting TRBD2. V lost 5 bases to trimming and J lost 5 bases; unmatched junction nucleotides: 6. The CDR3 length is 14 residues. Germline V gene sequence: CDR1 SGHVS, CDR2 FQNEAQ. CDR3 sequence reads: CASSRGLARDEQYF. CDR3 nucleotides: TGTGCCAGCAGCAGGGGACTAGCGAGGGACGAGCAGTACTTC.

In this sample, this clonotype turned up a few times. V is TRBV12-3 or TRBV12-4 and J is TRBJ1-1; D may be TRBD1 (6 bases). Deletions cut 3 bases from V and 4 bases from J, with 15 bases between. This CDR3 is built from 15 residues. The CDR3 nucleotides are TGTGCCAGCAGTTTTGGGGGGGCGCGTGCCACTGAAGCTTTCTTT. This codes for CASSFGGARATEAFF.

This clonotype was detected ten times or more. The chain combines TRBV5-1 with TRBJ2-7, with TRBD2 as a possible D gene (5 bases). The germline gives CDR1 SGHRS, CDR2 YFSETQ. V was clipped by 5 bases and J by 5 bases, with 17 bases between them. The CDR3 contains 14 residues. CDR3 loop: CASRSAVLSDEQYF. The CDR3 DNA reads TGCGCCAGCAGGTCGGCGGTCCTTAGCGACGAGCAGTACTTC.